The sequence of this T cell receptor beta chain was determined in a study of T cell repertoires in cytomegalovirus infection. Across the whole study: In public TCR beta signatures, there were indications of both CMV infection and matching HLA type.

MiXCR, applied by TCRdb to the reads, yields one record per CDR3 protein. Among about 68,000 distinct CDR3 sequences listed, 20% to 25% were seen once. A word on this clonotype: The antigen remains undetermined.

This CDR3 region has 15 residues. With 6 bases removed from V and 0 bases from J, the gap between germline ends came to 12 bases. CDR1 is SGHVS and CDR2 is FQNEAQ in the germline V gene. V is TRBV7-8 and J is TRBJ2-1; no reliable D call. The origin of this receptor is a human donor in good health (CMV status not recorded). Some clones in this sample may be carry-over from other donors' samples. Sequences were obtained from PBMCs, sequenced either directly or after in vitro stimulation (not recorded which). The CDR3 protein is CASSSTFSSYNEQFF. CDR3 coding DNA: TGTGCCAGCAGTTCGACTTTTAGCTCCTACAATGAGCAGTTCTTC.